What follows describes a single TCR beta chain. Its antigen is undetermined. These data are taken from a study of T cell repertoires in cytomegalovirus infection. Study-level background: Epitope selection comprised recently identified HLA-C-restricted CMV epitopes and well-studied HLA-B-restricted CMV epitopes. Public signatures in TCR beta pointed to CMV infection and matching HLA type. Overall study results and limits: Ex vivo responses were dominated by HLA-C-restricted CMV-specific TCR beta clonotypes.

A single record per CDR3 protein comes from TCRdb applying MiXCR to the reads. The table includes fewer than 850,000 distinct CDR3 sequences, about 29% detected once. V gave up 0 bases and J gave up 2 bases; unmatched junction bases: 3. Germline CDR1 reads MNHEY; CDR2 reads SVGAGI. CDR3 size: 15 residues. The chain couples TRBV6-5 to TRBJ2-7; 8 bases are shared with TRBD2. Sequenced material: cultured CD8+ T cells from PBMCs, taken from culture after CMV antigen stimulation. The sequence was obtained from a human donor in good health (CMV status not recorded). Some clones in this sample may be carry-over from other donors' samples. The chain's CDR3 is CASSYSAGGPYEQYF. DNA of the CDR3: TGTGCCAGCAGTTACTCGGCGGGGGGACCCTACGAGCAGTACTTC.